This T cell receptor (beta chain) was found in a study of blood T cells in healthy people across ages. Germline values: CDR1 KGHSH, CDR2 LQKENI. This CDR3 region has 14 residues. The V and J ends lost 3 bases and 0 bases respectively, with 8 bases between them. A second about 6 to 12 cycle PCR used barcoded and J-beta primers. Each CDR3 protein gets one entry after TCRdb re-called the 5' RACE reads with MiXCR. The data show 1.4 million or so distinct CDR3 sequences, approximately 43% seen once. The sample holds a few counts of this clonotype. The specimen sequenced was blood. The chain combines TRBV18 with TRBJ1-1, with D possibly being TRBD1 (5 bases). This sequence was found in a woman younger than 30 in good health. The CDR3 sequence is CASSPTALNTEAFF. The CDR3 DNA follows: TGTGCCAGCTCACCGACAGCCCTGAACACTGAAGCTTTCTTT.